This T cell receptor (beta chain) was obtained from a study of T cell responses to AZD1222 COVID-19 vaccine. Study in general: It was second doses at about 4 or about 12 weeks that were pooled.

The germline V gene has CDR1 MRHNA and CDR2 SNTAGT. The CDR3 is 15 residues long. The V gene end was trimmed by 6 bases and the J gene end by 3 bases; junction bases not matched to a gene: 11. Sequencing was performed with immunoSEQ multiplex PCR; in TCRdb, only in-frame clones are kept and a portion is missing. This sample has more than 50,000 clones, with 87% found just once. Points on this clone: Its matching antigen is unknown.

General study findings and limits: White British people made up most donors, females outnumbered males, and clonal diversity was possibly underestimated. Among AZD1222 vaccinees, only 5 or 6 were seropositive at baseline.

This clonotype originated in an adult in good health. The chain carries TRBV6-4 and TRBJ2-7, with 7 bases that match TRBD1. Sequenced here: peripheral blood, sampled on day 0 of AZD1222 vaccination. The CDR3 region has the DNA TGTGCCAGCAGCAGACGGACAGGTCTGGACTACGAGCAGTACTTC. Translating gives CASSRRTGLDYEQYF.